One sample yielded the 31 T cell receptor beta chains listed below, sequenced in a study of T cells in Graves' hyperthyroidism and ophthalmopathy (dated by TCRdb to about 2019). Receptor libraries were prepared by multiplex PCR. Instrument used: Illumina HiSeq 2000. TCR beta CDR3 regions were amplified from RNA transcripts. The first round of RT-PCR for the TCR CDR3 was performed with the HTBI primer set and the Qiagen OneStep RT-PCR kit. TCRdb itself trimmed the public reads at Q25 with fastp, ran MiXCR and retained productive beta chains. Rows are combined by CDR3 protein, so each entry shows the most common genes and DNA. The sample contains 450,000 to 600,000 distinct CDR3 sequences, just under 20% of them found a single time. Approximately 50% of the sample is in the top ten clones. The sequenced material came from blood. The receptor set was obtained from a man aged 40-49 years with Graves' ophthalmopathy.

The chain carries TRBV11-2 and TRBJ2-1, with 8 bases lining up with TRBD2. V lost 4 bases and J lost 4; bases outside the gene matches: 6. CDR1 and CDR2 from the germline V gene are SGHAT and FQNNGV. This CDR3 spans 15 amino acids. The CDR3 region has the DNA TGTGCCAGCAGCTCGTGGAGCGGGAGTTACAATGAGCAGTTCTTC. Protein sequence: CASSSWSGSYNEQFF.

This clonotype was observed a few times. This chain uses TRBV24-1 with TRBJ2-3; 7 bases are shared with TRBD2. The V gene's germline CDR1 is KGHDR and CDR2 SFDVKD. V shed 8 bases, J shed 0 bases, and the junction held 13 bases outside the gene matches. This CDR3 is 17 amino acids long. The CDR3 here is CATKGGSTPGSTDTQYF. For the CDR3, the DNA is TGTGCCACCAAGGGCGGGAGTACTCCTGGTAGCACAGATACGCAGTATTTT.

This clonotype was detected a few times. The chain carries TRBV20-1 and TRBJ2-1; D is perhaps TRBD2 (5 bases). Germline assignment: CDR1 DFQATT and CDR2 SNEGSKA (reference sequence). This CDR3 comprises 14 residues. V was pared by 5 bases and J by 2 bases, with 13 bases between. The DNA of the CDR3 is TGCAGTGCTCGGACGGCGGAGGCCTACAATGAGCAGTTCTTC. This sequence encodes CSARTAEAYNEQFF.

The rearrangement joins TRBV3-1 to TRBJ1-4, with D perhaps matching TRBD1 (5 bases). Germline CDR1 reads LGHDT; CDR2 reads YNNKEL (reference sequence). Trimming took off 3 bases at V and 9 bases at J, with 14 bases between the two ends. The CDR3 covers 14 residues. The chain's CDR3 is CASSHSTRGKKLFF. The CDR3 DNA reads as TGTGCCAGCAGCCACTCAACAAGGGGAAAAAAACTGTTTTTT.

Concerning this clonotype itself: Just one base apart from a much larger clone, this may be a read error. CDR3 in amino acids: CASGAFGTGGSEQFF. The CDR3 nucleotides are TGTGCCAGCGGGGCATTCGGGACAGGGGGCAGTGAGCAGTTCTTC. The genes are TRBV6-2 or TRBV6-3 and TRBJ2-1; TRBD1 matches at 12 bases. The germline V gene encodes CDR1 MNHEY and CDR2 SVGEGT. V trimming: 8 bases; J trimming: 9 bases; junction bases outside the gene matches: 11. The CDR3 loop spans 15 amino acids.

The V gene is TRBV7-9, the J gene TRBJ1-5, with D unresolved. Deletions cut 1 base from V and 5 bases from J, with 6 bases between. The CDR3 runs to 13 residues. Germline values: CDR1 SEHNR, CDR2 FQNEAQ (reference sequence). The CDR3 region is CASSLEYDQPQHF. The CDR3 DNA is TGTGCCAGCAGCTTAGAGTATGATCAGCCCCAGCATTTT.

This clonotype appeared many times. V is TRBV6-5 and J is TRBJ2-6; possible D gene TRBD1, 5 bases. This CDR3 has 15 amino acids. V lost 0 bases and J 2 bases, leaving 5 bases between the germline ends. CDR1 and CDR2 from the germline V gene are MNHEY and SVGAGI. CDR3 bases: TGTGCCAGCAGTTACTCAGGGGCTGGGGCCAACGTCCTGACTTTC. It specifies CASSYSGAGANVLTF.

This clonotype was seen at least ten times. The rearrangement links TRBV6-1 to TRBJ2-7; perhaps TRBD1 as D (5 bases). In germline, CDR1 is MNHNS, CDR2 SASEGT. V lost 6 bases, J lost 7 bases, and 19 bases lay in between. The CDR3 totals 14 residues. CDR3 sequence reads: CASSGDSWMGEQYF. The CDR3 nucleotides are TGTGCCAGCAGCGGCGACAGCTGGATGGGTGAGCAGTACTTC.

The rearrangement links TRBV27 to TRBJ2-7; 13 positions agree with TRBD2. The ends lost 6 bases at V and 0 bases at J; junction bases unmatched: 11. The germline V gene has CDR1 MNHEY and CDR2 SMNVEV (reference sequence). The CDR3 covers 18 residues. The CDR3 protein is CASSITGLAGSFSYEQYF. The CDR3 coding sequence is TGTGCCAGCAGCATAACGGGACTAGCGGGGTCTTTCTCCTACGAGCAGTACTTC.

This clonotype showed up just a few times. The gene calls are TRBV27 and TRBJ2-2; D not certain. In germline, CDR1 is MNHEY, CDR2 SMNVEV (reference sequence). V was pared by 8 bases and J by 5 bases, with 15 bases between. This CDR3 is 14 amino acids long. This CDR3 is CASSWKGWTGELFF. The CDR3 DNA reads TGTGCCAGCTCTTGGAAGGGTTGGACCGGGGAGCTGTTTTTT.

This clonotype turned up a few times. The chain couples TRBV5-1 to TRBJ2-3; 14 nucleotides match TRBD2. CDR3 length: 17 residues. The germline CDR1 and CDR2 sequences are SGHRS and YFSETQ. Trimming took 3 bases from V and 3 from J; bases not matched to a gene: 6. In DNA, the CDR3 is TGCGCCAGCAGCTGGGGACTAGCGGGAGCGCGTACAGATACGCAGTATTTT. Its protein is CASSWGLAGARTDTQYF.

In this sample, this clonotype turned up many times. This chain joins TRBV20-1 and TRBJ2-3, with 9 bases fitting TRBD2. The CDR3 has 16 amino acids. V trimming: 5 bases; J trimming: 5 bases; junction bases outside the gene matches: 14. Germline V gene data show CDR1 as DFQATT and CDR2 as SNEGSKA (reference sequence). DNA for the CDR3: TGCAGTGCTCGACGGGGGCGCGGGGGGGCGGTAGATACGCAGTATTTT. Residues: CSARRGRGGAVDTQYF.

This clonotype was seen repeatedly, ten times or more. The rearrangement joins TRBV2 to TRBJ2-7; 10 nucleotides match TRBD1. Germline V CDR1 and CDR2: SNHLY, FYNNEI. J was trimmed by 1 base and V by 6 bases; bases with no gene match: 9. This CDR3 spans 16 amino acids. The CDR3 region is CASSFGTGELSYEQYF. CDR3 in DNA: TGTGCCAGCAGCTTTGGGACAGGGGAGTTGTCCTACGAGCAGTACTTC.

The rearrangement uses TRBV6-1 and TRBJ1-5; D is undetermined. CDR3 length equals 13 residues. Trimming cost V 5 bases and J 6 bases, with 11 bases left between them. Germline CDR1 and CDR2: MNHNS and SASEGT. The CDR3 loop reads CASSPVLSQPQHF. The DNA for the CDR3 is TGTGCCAGCAGTCCGGTCCTAAGTCAGCCCCAGCATTTT.

This clonotype was counted at least ten times. The chain couples TRBV7-3 to TRBJ2-1; TRBD1 matches 9 bases. The germline V gene encodes CDR1 SGHTA and CDR2 FQGTGA. The CDR3 has 15 residues. Trimming cost V 3 bases and J 5 bases; bases outside gene matches: 5. The CDR3, as DNA: TGTGCCAGCAGCTTGACAGGGGGAATCAACAATGAGCAGTTCTTC. Amino acids: CASSLTGGINNEQFF. Full variable domain (outside the CDR3, taken from reference TRBV7-3 and TRBJ2-1): GAGVSQTPSNKVTEKGKYVELRCDPISGHTALYWYRQSLGQGPEFLIYFQGTGAADDSGLPNDRFFAVRPEGSVSTLKIQRTERGDSAVYLCASSLTGGINNEQFFGPGTRLTVL.

There are many counts of this clonotype. This chain joins TRBV3-1 and TRBJ2-7, with D possibly being TRBD1 or TRBD2 (5 bases each). Germline V lookup: CDR1 LGHDT, CDR2 YNNKEL (reference sequence). Trimming pared 10 bases from V and 0 bases from J, leaving 13 bases between. This CDR3 has 13 residues. The CDR3 sequence: CATGTSPSYEQYF. CDR3 nucleotides: TGTGCCACCGGGACCTCCCCCTCCTACGAGCAGTACTTC.

The sample holds many counts of this clonotype. The chain has TRBV20-1 and TRBJ2-7; a possible D gene is TRBD1 (6 bases). The V end lost 3 bases, the J end lost 3 bases, and 15 bases lay between the germline ends. This CDR3 comprises 14 residues. Germline values: CDR1 DFQATT, CDR2 SNEGSKA (reference sequence). This chain's CDR3 is CSARDLGRGYEQYF. The DNA of the CDR3 is TGCAGTGCTAGGGATCTAGGCAGGGGCTACGAGCAGTACTTC.

This clonotype has a count of ten or more. The rearrangement links TRBV5-1 to TRBJ1-1; D is possibly TRBD1 (5 bases). Germline loops: CDR1 SGHRS, CDR2 YFSETQ. This CDR3 has 15 residues. V dropped 4 bases and J dropped 4 bases, with 17 bases sitting between them. The CDR3 is CASSPDSPNITEAFF. The DNA for the CDR3 is TGCGCCAGCAGCCCCGACAGTCCTAATATCACTGAAGCTTTCTTT.

In this sample, this clonotype turned up many times. The chain links TRBV18 to TRBJ2-7; 10 bases map to TRBD1. The CDR3 consists of 15 residues. From germline, CDR1 is KGHSH and CDR2 LQKENI. V lost 3 bases and J lost 5; bases outside the gene matches: 7. CDR3 in DNA: TGTGCCAGCTCACCCAGGTCCGGGACAGGGGACGAGCAGTACTTC. Translating gives CASSPRSGTGDEQYF.

Concerning this clonotype itself: One base away lies a much larger clone, so this may be a sequencing read error. This chain links TRBV7-2 with TRBJ2-1; TRBD1 agrees at 9 bases. TRBJ2-7 explains the end of the DNA better; the J call may be wrong. The CDR3 contains 17 residues. The germline CDR1 and CDR2 sequences are SGHTA and FQGNSA. The CDR3 DNA reads as TGCGCCAGCAGCTTGGCCGGGATGACAGGGGGTTACAATGAGCAGTACTTC. Protein sequence: CASSLAGMTGGYNEQYF.

This clonotype was counted many times. This chain joins TRBV18 and TRBJ1-1; 7 bases map to TRBD1. V lost 4 bases and J lost 0; bases outside the gene matches: 2. Germline CDR1 is KGHSH and CDR2 is LQKENI. The length of the CDR3 is 14 residues. CDR3 nucleotides: TGTGCCAGCTCACGGGGACAGTTGAACACTGAAGCTTTCTTT. This encodes CASSRGQLNTEAFF.

This clonotype was observed a few times. The gene calls are TRBV6-6 and TRBJ2-4, with 11 bases that match TRBD2. The CDR3 runs to 17 residues. Germline CDR1 and CDR2: MNHNY and SVGAGI (reference sequence). J lost 1 base, V lost 2 bases, and 4 bases had no gene match. In nucleotides, the CDR3 is TGTGCCAGCAGTTACCCACTAGCGGGAGAGGCCAAAAACATTCAGTACTTC. Residues: CASSYPLAGEAKNIQYF.

A note on this clonotype: One end of the junction varies from germline; a read error may be responsible. The chain recombines TRBV5-1 with TRBJ2-3; D remains ambiguous. There are 16 residues in the CDR3. From germline, CDR1 is SGHRS and CDR2 YFSETQ. In DNA, the CDR3 is TGCGTCAGCAGCACCCCCGCCTCCTCTGGGACAGATACGCAGTATTTT. Translated: CVSSTPASSGTDTQYF.

A few counts support this clonotype. This chain joins TRBV3-1 and TRBJ1-6; a weak D match, TRBD1 (5 bases). The CDR3 spans 14 residues. Trimming took off 6 bases at V and 8 bases at J, with 14 bases between the two ends. CDR1 is LGHDT and CDR2 is YNNKEL in the germline V gene (reference sequence). For the CDR3, the DNA is TGTGCCAGCAGTCGTAAGCGGGGCGATTCACCCCTCCACTTT. It yields the protein CASSRKRGDSPLHF.

The table lists this clonotype with many counts. The chain carries TRBV3-1 and TRBJ2-2; 10 bases map to TRBD2. V dropped 4 bases and J dropped 2; count of bases not matched to a gene: 7. The CDR3 sequence is 17 residues long. From germline, CDR1 is LGHDT and CDR2 YNNKEL (reference sequence). The CDR3 loop is CASSPPSGRENTGELFF. CDR3 sequence (DNA): TGTGCCAGCAGCCCTCCTAGCGGGAGAGAAAACACCGGGGAGCTGTTTTTT.

There are many counts of this clonotype. The chain has TRBV13 and TRBJ2-1; no definite D call. V lost 4 bases, J lost 10 bases, and 11 bases lay in between. Germline V gives CDR1 PRHDT, CDR2 FYEKMQ (reference sequence). The CDR3 length is 12 residues. This chain's CDR3 is CASSYGRTEQFF. As DNA, the CDR3 is TGTGCCAGCAGCTACGGACGGACGGAGCAGTTCTTC.

The CDR3 is CSAISTSGASNQYF. The DNA for the CDR3 is TGCAGTGCGATATCGACTAGCGGGGCATCGAATCAGTACTTC. The V gene is TRBV20-1, the J gene TRBJ2-4, with 11 positions matching TRBD2. Per the germline V gene, CDR1 is DFQATT and CDR2 is SNEGSKA (reference sequence). This CDR3 region has 14 residues. J was trimmed by 12 bases and V by 6 bases; bases with no gene match: 13.

This clonotype was detected ten times or more. The rearrangement links TRBV13 to TRBJ2-7, with unresolved D. Germline values: CDR1 PRHDT, CDR2 FYEKMQ (reference sequence). Between the trimmed V and J ends, which lost 0 bases and 3 bases, there was a span of 6 bases. The CDR3 loop spans 13 amino acids. The CDR3 DNA follows: TGTGCCAGCAGCTTAGGGGCAGGCTACGAGCAGTACTTC. It is translated as CASSLGAGYEQYF.

This clonotype has more than one count but fewer than ten. This chain joins TRBV5-6 and TRBJ1-2; 10 nucleotides agree with TRBD1. From germline, CDR1 is SGHDT and CDR2 YYEEEE. The length of the CDR3 is 14 residues. V dropped 4 bases and J dropped 8; count of bases not matched to a gene: 8. CDR3 loop: CASSGTGAGSGYTF. The CDR3 DNA follows: TGTGCCAGCAGCGGGACAGGGGCCGGGTCAGGCTACACCTTC.

This clonotype was picked up many times. This chain uses TRBV28 with TRBJ1-2; D is perhaps TRBD1 (6 bases). This CDR3 is 14 amino acids long. Trimming cost V 7 bases and J 4 bases, with 16 bases left between them. The germline V gene has CDR1 MDHEN and CDR2 SYDVKM. CDR3 residues: CASILRTDPYGYTF. The CDR3 region has the DNA TGTGCCAGCATTTTGAGGACAGATCCCTATGGCTACACCTTC.

This clonotype came up many times. The chain has TRBV5-5 and TRBJ2-7; D is unclear. V was clipped by 2 bases and J by 1 base, with 13 bases between them. The CDR3 is 15 amino acids. Germline V gives CDR1 SGHKS, CDR2 YYEKEE (reference sequence). CDR3 sequence: CASSLGPDGSYEQYF. DNA of the CDR3: TGTGCCAGCAGCTTAGGCCCGGACGGGTCCTACGAGCAGTACTTC.